This record covers a single T cell receptor (beta chain). Its antigen remains undetermined. Per-nucleotide qualities are absent, and no much larger clonotype sits a single base away. The sample's time point label, in plain terms: week 47, end of study. Every vaccine dose consisted of 300 ug of a 20-mer mutant IDH1 peptide in Montanide, administered subcutaneously together with topical imiquimod. Eight vaccinations were administered to patients in weeks 1, 3, 5, 7, 11, 15, 19 and 23, corresponding to visits V03 through V10. Newly diagnosed WHO grade 3 or 4 IDH1-mutant astrocytomas showing loss of nuclear ATRX were present in the donors. The samples were drawn from NOA16, a multicentre, single-arm, open-label phase I trial in Germany that tested a mutant IDH1 peptide vaccine in humans for the first time. The DNeasy Blood and Tissue Kit was used to extract genomic DNA from EDTA blood for TCRB sequencing.

From the cysteine up to the phenylalanine, the CDR3 has a length of 17 residues. Only CDR3 DNA remains: 51 bases, in frame from the first base. The germline ends are 14 bases apart after V is trimmed by 0 bases and J by 2 bases. The germline V gene sets CDR1 to MGHRA and CDR2 to YSYEKL. Library preparation used the immunoSEQ multiplex PCR assay. The hsTCRB Kit was used according to the manufacturer's protocol to amplify rearranged TCR beta chain sequences. Sequencing of TCRB libraries was carried out on an Illumina MiSeq. Processing in the source paper ran as follows. The proprietary platform of the kit vendor was used for demultiplexing, trimming and gene mapping. Sourced from immuneACCESS, this table was stored by TCRdb with only in-frame sequences that have V and J called. A share of the clones is absent; for the studies checked, an unresolved V gene accounts for under half, and the remainder has no known explanation. V and J calls and clone size are those listed in that table; D and trimming were worked out from the DNA. The sample profile shows fewer than 60,000 clones; less than 70% of them were found once. The top ten constitute about 4.8% of the sample.

These data come from a study of a mutant IDH1 vaccine in newly diagnosed glioma (dated by TCRdb to the early 2020s). Concerning the study at large: Vaccination began 4-6 weeks after radiotherapy alone, or alongside temozolomide cycles in the chemotherapy-containing groups. Of the approximately 34 patients who were treated, around 62% were male and around 38% were female, and the mean age was around 40 years. Prior to enrollment, standard therapy consisting of radiotherapy alone, temozolomide alone, or radiochemotherapy with temozolomide had been administered to patients, with the combination being received by most patients. Visit V12 was the week-35 safety follow-up and visit V13 was the week-47 end of study. Peripheral blood was collected at six visits: V03 (baseline), V05, V07, V10, V12 and V13. For exploratory analyses, longitudinal TCRB deep sequencing was carried out in roughly 23 treated patients wherever samples were available.

Findings and caveats that apply to the study as a whole: The authors noted that analyses of patient blood samples could not be reproduced because of sample limitations. Availability determined which PBMC samples were chosen for TCRB deep sequencing. Pseudoprogression appeared unrelated to alterations in the top peripheral T cell clonotypes detected by TCRB sequencing. Immune responses induced by the vaccine were seen in 90% to 95% of patients across multiple MHC alleles.

The chain employs TRBV4-1 and TRBJ2-4, with TRBD1 tentatively as D gene (5 bases match). The source is a man between 35 and 55 years old with glioma. Some clones in this sample may be carry-over from other donors' samples. The sequencing used peripheral blood mononuclear cells (PBMCs), collected from a glioma patient whose treatment included an IDH1 peptide vaccine. Read as DNA, the sequence is TGCGCCAGCAGCCAAGATCTAGGCAGGGCATCCAAAAACATTCAGTACTTC. Its protein product is CASSQDLGRASKNIQYF.